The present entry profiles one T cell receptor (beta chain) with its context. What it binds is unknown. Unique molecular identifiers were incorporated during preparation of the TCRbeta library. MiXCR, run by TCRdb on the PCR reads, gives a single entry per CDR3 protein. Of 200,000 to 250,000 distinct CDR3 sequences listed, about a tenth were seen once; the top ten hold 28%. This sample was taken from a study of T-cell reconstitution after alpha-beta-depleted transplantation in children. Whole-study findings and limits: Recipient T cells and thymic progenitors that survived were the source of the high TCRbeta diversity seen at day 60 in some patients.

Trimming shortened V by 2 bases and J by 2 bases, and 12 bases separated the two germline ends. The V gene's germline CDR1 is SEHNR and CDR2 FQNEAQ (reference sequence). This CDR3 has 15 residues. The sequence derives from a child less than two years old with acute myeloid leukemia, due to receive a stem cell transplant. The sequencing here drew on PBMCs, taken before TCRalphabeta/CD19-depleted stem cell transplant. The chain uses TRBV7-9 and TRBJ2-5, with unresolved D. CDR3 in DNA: TGTGCCAGCAGCTTAAGCAAAGGGCGACAAGAGACCCAGTACTTC. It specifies CASSLSKGRQETQYF.